Sequencing of this T cell receptor (beta chain) was carried out in a study of shared clonotypes between healthy human individuals. Sequencing used immunoSEQ multiplex PCR; TCRdb keeps in-frame clones, though not all of them. The sample consists of about 590,000 clones, 95% to 96% of them appearing once. Regarding this clone: Its antigen is currently unknown.

Naive CD8 cells, CD45RO-negative and positively selected for CCR7, excluded terminally differentiated effector memory CD45RA+ cells. J lost 4 bases, V lost 7 bases, and 4 bases had no gene match. The CDR3 is 13 amino acids. Per germline, CDR1 SGHDT and CDR2 YYEEEE. Findings of the study overall: Generally, naive subsets came out with larger estimated richness than memory subsets. The naive CD4 repertoires of a few donors were compared, and 5% to 6.5% of clonotypes were shared.

V gene TRBV5-6 combines with J gene TRBJ2-1; 8 bases fit TRBD1. The material sequenced was naive CD8+ T cells sorted from blood. The TCR comes from a woman in her twenties or thirties in good health. Here the CDR3 reads CASLQGGYNEQFF. CDR3 sequence (DNA): TGTGCCAGCTTACAGGGGGGATACAATGAGCAGTTCTTC.